These T cell receptor beta chains were read from a single sample in a study of technical replicates of blood from several donors. Only in-frame clones appear in the TCRdb table, and some are missing; sequencing was by immunoSEQ multiplex PCR. The data contain roughly 14,000 clones, approximately 87% of them singletons. Sample: PBMCs. The source of these receptors is a human donor in good health. Each CDR3 is given with its conserved first and last residue. Each record gives: J gene, V gene, D gene, CDR3 length, clone size, CDR3 protein, CDR3 DNA. A D gene is named only where the DNA matches it firmly. Clone size, where shown, is once, few, many, or a class for clones that have expanded.

TRBJ2-5 | TRBV7-7 | TRBD2 | 16 | - | CASSPGLAGVSETQYF | TGTGCCAGCAGCCCGGGACTAGCGGGAGTTTCAGAGACCCAGTACTTC
TRBJ1-3 | TRBV10-3 | - | 14 | - | CAIRKTDSGNTIYF | TGTGCCATCAGGAAAACAGACTCTGGAAACACCATATATTTT
TRBJ2-3 | TRBV28 | - | 15 | - | CASSATLGGTDTQYF | TGTGCCAGCAGTGCCACGCTAGGGGGCACAGATACGCAGTATTTT
TRBJ1-5 | TRBV18 | - | 13 | - | CASSPSTDQPQHF | TGTGCCAGCTCACCAAGCACCGATCAGCCCCAGCATTTT
TRBJ1-1 | TRBV6-1 | TRBD1 | 13 | - | CASPRQGFTEAFF | TGTGCCAGCCCCCGACAGGGGTTCACTGAAGCTTTCTTT
TRBJ2-6 | TRBV15 | TRBD1 | 16 | once | CATSRGQGSGANVLTF | TGTGCCACCAGCAGAGGACAGGGTTCTGGGGCCAACGTCCTGACTTTC
TRBJ2-5 | TRBV6-5 | TRBD2 | 14 | - | CASSYSGGQETQYF | TGTGCCAGCAGTTACTCGGGGGGGCAAGAGACCCAGTACTTC
TRBJ2-3 | TRBV10-1 | TRBD2 | 17 | - | CASSESTASGGTDTQYF | TGCGCCAGCAGTGAGTCGACGGCTAGCGGGGGCACAGATACGCAGTATTTT
TRBJ2-3 | TRBV29-1 | TRBD1 | 14 | - | CSVGAQGVSDTQYF | TGCAGCGTTGGAGCACAGGGGGTTTCAGATACGCAGTATTTT
TRBJ2-3 | TRBV5-8 | - | 15 | - | CASSPRGYGTDTQYF | TGTGCCAGCAGCCCCAGGGGATATGGCACAGATACGCAGTATTTT
TRBJ1-2 | TRBV25-1 | - | 15 | - | CASSVRLPKNYGYTF | TGTGCCAGCAGTGTCCGTCTTCCTAAGAACTATGGCTACACCTTC
TRBJ2-1 | TRBV2 | TRBD2 | 16 | - | CASSPGAGGAGNEQFF | TGTGCCAGCAGCCCGGGGGCGGGAGGGGCTGGTAATGAGCAGTTCTTC
TRBJ1-5 | TRBV6-6 | - | 13 | few | CASSLGRDQPQHF | TGTGCCAGCAGTCTTGGGCGAGATCAGCCCCAGCATTTT
TRBJ1-1 | TRBV2 | - | 17 | few | CASSDFRAGIENTEAFF | TGTGCCAGCAGTGACTTCAGGGCCGGAATTGAGAACACTGAAGCTTTCTTT
TRBJ2-5 | TRBV2 | - | 14 | - | CASSEATVQETQYF | TGTGCCAGCAGTGAAGCGACAGTCCAAGAGACCCAGTACTTC
TRBJ2-7 | TRBV7-2 | TRBD2 | 14 | once | CASSLVGGGNEQYF | TGTGCCAGCAGCTTAGTGGGCGGGGGGAACGAGCAGTACTTC
TRBJ1-2 | TRBV6-5 | - | 12 | - | CASRHRAYGYTF | TGTGCCAGCCGACACAGGGCCTATGGCTACACCTTC
TRBJ1-2 | TRBV7-9 | - | 17 | - | CASSGTPTGTVAYGYTF | TGTGCCAGCAGCGGAACCCCCACAGGGACCGTCGCCTATGGCTACACCTTC
TRBJ1-3 | TRBV11-3 | - | 17 | once | CASSLVPTLDSGNTIYF | TGTGCCAGCAGCTTAGTCCCTACCCTCGACAGTGGAAACACCATATATTTT
TRBJ2-3 | TRBV13 | TRBD2 | 16 | few | CASSLGSGSKTDTQYF | TGTGCCAGCAGCTTGGGTAGCGGGAGTAAAACAGATACGCAGTATTTT
TRBJ2-3 | TRBV18 | TRBD1 | 17 | - | CASSPQTGANLGYTQYF | TGTGCCAGCTCACCACAAACAGGGGCCAACCTCGGATATACGCAGTATTTT
TRBJ2-5 | TRBV4-1 | - | 14 | - | CASSQDPTKETQYF | TGCGCCAGCAGCCAAGACCCGACTAAAGAGACCCAGTACTTC
TRBJ2-7 | TRBV7-9 | TRBD1 | 16 | - | CASSFPGTGGGYEQYF | TGTGCCAGCAGCTTCCCCGGGACAGGGGGGGGATACGAGCAGTACTTC
TRBJ2-1 | TRBV7-9 | TRBD2 | 14 | - | CASSQSGTTNEQFF | TGTGCCAGCAGCCAGTCCGGGACTACCAATGAGCAGTTCTTC
TRBJ1-1 | TRBV2 | TRBD1 | 14 | few | CASSTGAWSTEAFF | TGTGCCAGCAGTACAGGGGCTTGGAGCACTGAAGCTTTCTTT
TRBJ1-2 | TRBV29-1 | - | 15 | - | CSVATERGANYGYTF | TGCAGCGTTGCCACAGAACGGGGAGCCAACTATGGCTACACCTTC
TRBJ1-5 | TRBV18 | - | 16 | - | CASSPPQGGSNQPQHF | TGTGCCAGCTCACCACCGCAGGGAGGTAGCAATCAGCCCCAGCATTTT
TRBJ2-5 | TRBV7-2 | - | 13 | - | CASSLAMRETQYF | TGTGCCAGCAGCTTAGCGATGCGAGAAACCCAGTACTTC
TRBJ2-3 | TRBV18 | TRBD2 | 16 | - | CASSPSLGLETDTQYF | TGTGCCAGCTCACCTTCCCTCGGACTAGAGACAGATACGCAGTATTTT
TRBJ1-5 | TRBV7-8 | - | 16 | once | CASSLARALSNQPQHF | TGTGCCAGCAGCTTAGCTCGCGCCCTTAGCAATCAGCCCCAGCATTTT
TRBJ1-2 | TRBV7-8 | TRBD1 | 13 | once | CASSFQGAYGYTF | TGTGCCAGCAGCTTTCAGGGGGCCTATGGCTACACCTTC
TRBJ2-7 | TRBV28 | - | 13 | - | CASSAPRDFSPYF | TGTGCCAGCAGTGCCCCCCGGGACTTTTCGCCGTACTTC
TRBJ2-5 | TRBV5-4 | TRBD1 | 14 | - | CASSLDSRTGAQYF | TGTGCCAGCAGCTTGGATTCCAGGACAGGGGCCCAGTACTTC
TRBJ2-2 | TRBV7-8 | TRBD1 | 16 | - | CASKTSRVRGTGELFF | TGTGCCAGCAAGACGTCCAGGGTCAGGGGGACCGGGGAGCTGTTTTTT
TRBJ2-1 | TRBV28 | - | 11 | few | CASSILNEQFF | TGTGCCAGCAGTATCCTCAATGAGCAGTTCTTC
TRBJ2-7 | TRBV7-6 | - | 13 | - | CASSLGALYEQYF | TGTGCCAGCAGCTTAGGGGCTCTCTACGAGCAGTACTTC
TRBJ1-4 | TRBV28 | TRBD1 | 15 | - | CASSSGGAFGEKLFF | TGTGCCAGCAGCTCAGGGGGCGCGTTTGGGGAAAAACTGTTTTTT
TRBJ1-2 | TRBV5-1 | - | 12 | few | CASSSRSGGYTF | TGCGCCAGCAGCTCCCGTTCGGGGGGCTACACCTTC
TRBJ2-7 | TRBV6-5 | TRBD1 | 15 | - | CASRITGQETYEQYF | TGTGCCAGCAGGATCACCGGACAGGAAACCTACGAGCAGTACTTC
TRBJ2-3 | TRBV18 | TRBD2 | 15 | - | CASSSLATSTDTQYF | TGTGCCAGCTCATCACTAGCGACTAGCACAGATACGCAGTATTTT
TRBJ2-3 | TRBV29-1 | - | 15 | - | CSVDRDTTGTDTQYF | TGCAGCGTTGATCGGGACACCACGGGAACAGATACGCAGTATTTT
TRBJ1-4 | TRBV2 | - | 13 | once | CASNPGVGEKLFF | TGTGCCAGCAATCCGGGGGTCGGGGAAAAACTGTTTTTT
TRBJ2-3 | TRBV5-1 | TRBD1 | 14 | - | CASSPGQVGDTQYF | TGCGCCAGCAGTCCTGGACAGGTTGGGGATACGCAGTATTTT
TRBJ1-2 | TRBV29-1 | - | 12 | - | CSVGRNQGGYTF | TGCAGCGTCGGAAGAAACCAGGGGGGCTACACCTTC
TRBJ2-7 | TRBV5-6 | - | 17 | - | CASSLLGSTATGDEQYF | TGTGCCAGCAGCTTGTTGGGTTCGACGGCCACCGGGGACGAGCAGTACTTC
TRBJ1-1 | TRBV5-8 | - | 15 | - | CASSLFPGIGTEAFF | TGTGCCAGCAGCTTGTTCCCAGGGATAGGCACTGAAGCTTTCTTT